This T cell receptor (beta chain) came from a study of technical replicates of blood from a handful of donors. The CDR3 loop spans 20 amino acids. CDR1 and CDR2 (germline): SGHNT, YENEEA. V lost 6 bases and J lost 3; bases outside the gene matches: 22. Only in-frame clones appear in the TCRdb table, and some are missing; sequencing was by immunoSEQ multiplex PCR. This sample has roughly 70,000 clones, with more than 90% found just once. The TCR was taken from a human donor in good health. Some clones in this sample may be carry-over from other donors' samples. J is TRBJ2-3 and V is TRBV11-3, with 9 bases identical to TRBD2. Specimen: PBMCs. CDR3 coding DNA: TGTGCCAGCAGGGTTCAGCTGCAGGGCGGGAGGGCCTATGTAACAGATACGCAGTATTTT. Its protein product is CASRVQLQGGRAYVTDTQYF.